The clone carrying this T cell receptor (beta chain) was seen only a few times. What it recognizes is unknown. The sample is drawn from a study of CD8 T cells in ankylosing spondylitis. Study outcomes and limitations: Disease-associated clones were reportedly significantly overrepresented in matched ankylosing spondylitis synovial fluid. In synovial fluid and blood from reactive arthritis, some motif variants were previously reported. Ankylosing spondylitis blood appeared to carry a characteristic TCR beta motif of roughly eight highly homologous variants.

Molecular-barcoded quantitative 5'-RACE produced these TCR beta libraries. One entry per CDR3 protein, called by TCRdb with MiXCR from the 5' RACE reads. This sample has about 250,000 distinct CDR3 sequences; about 11% occur once, and the top ten carry 2.6%. Sequencing was performed on blood, either unsorted or a sorted T cell fraction (not recorded which). The TCR comes from a male donor with ankylosing spondylitis or in good health (not recorded which).

CDR3 residues: CASSLDGVGGSEEQYF. The CDR3 coding sequence is TGTGCCAGCAGCTTAGATGGGGTAGGAGGATCGGAGGAGCAGTACTTC. The rearrangement links TRBV7-9 to TRBJ2-7; TRBD2 is a possible D gene (5 bases). Trimming left V 1 base short and J 7 bases short, with 20 bases between. Germline assignment: CDR1 SEHNR and CDR2 FQNEAQ (reference sequence). The CDR3 extends over 16 amino acids.